Sequencing of this TCR beta chain was carried out in a study of CD8 T cells in Susac syndrome. CDR1 and CDR2 from the germline V gene are SGDLS and YYNGEE. V was pared by 0 bases and J by 0 bases, with 10 bases between. The length of the CDR3 is 15 residues. Random hexamers served to reverse transcribe roughly 0.45 to 1 ug RNA. Each CDR3 protein gets one entry after TCRdb re-called the immunoSEQ multiplex PCR reads with MiXCR. The sample has around 110,000 distinct CDR3 sequences, roughly 94% seen once; the top ten hold roughly 0.38%. Negative isolation was used for CD8+ and CD4+ T cells, and FACS enrichment was applied to TEMRA cells.

Input material: CD8+ T cells from PBMCs. The source is a human donor with Susac syndrome. The V and J genes are TRBV9 and TRBJ2-7; D might be TRBD1 (6 bases). The CDR3 nucleotides are TGTGCCAGCAGCGTAGCTCGGGACAACTCCTACGAGCAGTACTTC. Translating it yields CASSVARDNSYEQYF.